Presented here are 9 T cell receptor beta chains from one specimen sequenced in a study of cytomegalovirus exposure and HLA in healthy donors. With 60 Vbeta and 13 Jbeta primers, the PCR was carried out. Repertoires were generated with immunoSEQ multiplex PCR, while TCRdb's copy carries only in-frame clones and drops some. Of some 130,000 clones in the sample, about 9.1% were seen once. The sample taken for sequencing was PBMCs. The receptors were gathered from a woman in her 40s in good health and CMV-seropositive.

This clone occurred a few times. The chain is built from TRBV4-1 and TRBJ1-4; TRBD1 matches 7 bases. This CDR3 spans 15 amino acids. CDR1 is MGHRA, CDR2 YSYEKL, per germline. V shed 1 base, J shed 8 bases, and the junction held 7 bases outside the gene matches. The CDR3: CASSQADRAYEKLFF. Here the CDR3 DNA reads TGCGCCAGCAGCCAAGCTGACAGGGCTTACGAAAAACTGTTTTTT.

The chain links TRBV4-2 to TRBJ1-3; no clear D. From germline, CDR1 is LGHNA and CDR2 YNFKEQ. V was shortened by 3 bases and J by 0 bases, with 12 bases between the two germline ends. This CDR3 contains 16 residues. The CDR3 nucleotides read TGTGCCAGCAGCCAGTTCAACATTCACTCTGGAAACACCATATATTTT. Its translation: CASSQFNIHSGNTIYF.

The V gene is TRBV6-1, the J gene TRBJ2-3; tentative D call: TRBD1 (5 bases). This CDR3 has 15 amino acids. Germline loops: CDR1 MNHNS, CDR2 SASEGT. The V end lost 5 bases, the J end lost 0 bases, and 12 bases lay between the germline ends. The CDR3 spells CASSLDKTSTDTQYF. The CDR3 coding sequence is TGTGCCAGCAGTCTGGACAAAACTAGCACAGATACGCAGTATTTT.

In this sample, this clone turned up a few times. CDR3 in amino acids: CASSRPLAGDTDTQYF. The CDR3 nucleotides read TGTGCCAGCAGCCGACCTCTAGCGGGGGACACAGATACGCAGTATTTT. The chain joins TRBV7-9 to TRBJ2-3; TRBD2 agrees at 10 bases. Germline-derived CDR1 and CDR2 are SEHNR and FQNEAQ (reference sequence). After removal of 5 bases from V and 2 bases from J, the junction contained 7 bases not matched to a gene. The CDR3 extends over 16 amino acids.

A few counts support this clone. The V call is TRBV7-2, the J call TRBJ2-7; TRBD2 matches 10 bases. J lost 2 bases, V lost 5 bases, and 12 bases had no gene match. Germline-derived CDR1 and CDR2 are SGHTA and FQGNSA. This CDR3 has 17 amino acids. For the CDR3, the DNA is TGTGCCAGCAGCCTTCGACCCACTAGCGGGGAGACCTACGAGCAGTACTTC. It yields the protein CASSLRPTSGETYEQYF. The full variable domain, in which reference TRBV7-2 and TRBJ2-7 provide the parts outside the CDR3, is GAGVSQSPSNKVTEKGKDVELRCDPISGHTALYWYRQSLGQGLEFLIYFQGNSAPDKSGLPSDRFSAERTGGSVSTLTIQRTQQEDSAVYLCASSLRPTSGETYEQYFGPGTRLTVT.

This clone was counted only a few times. This chain connects TRBV4-3 to TRBJ2-7; possibly TRBD2 for D (6 bases). Per the germline V gene, CDR1 is LGHNA and CDR2 is YSLEER. The CDR3 consists of 16 residues. The V and J ends lost 0 bases and 2 bases respectively, with 14 bases between them. CDR3 nucleotides: TGCGCCAGCAGCCAAGACCCCCGACTAGGTGCCTACGAGCAGTACTTC. Amino acid sequence: CASSQDPRLGAYEQYF.

This clone was seen only a few times. This chain uses TRBV27 with TRBJ1-2; 8 nucleotides align to TRBD1. V shed 4 bases, J shed 8 bases, and the junction held 6 bases outside the gene matches. CDR1 is MNHEY and CDR2 is SMNVEV in the germline V gene (reference sequence). The CDR3 is 13 residues long. The CDR3 loop reads CASSYRGGRGYTF. The DNA for the CDR3 is TGTGCCAGCAGTTACAGGGGGGGACGCGGCTACACCTTC.

This clone was detected a few times. The chain couples TRBV6-5 to TRBJ2-7; D remains ambiguous. CDR1 and CDR2 (germline): MNHEY, SVGAGI. Deletions cut 6 bases from V and 0 bases from J, with 9 bases between. This CDR3 contains 13 residues. CDR3 loop: CASSKDISYEQYF. As DNA, the CDR3 is TGTGCCAGCAGCAAAGACATCTCCTACGAGCAGTACTTC.

The sample holds a few counts of this clone. J is TRBJ2-5 and V is TRBV5-1; TRBD2 matches at 9 bases. V lost 3 bases and J lost 4; bases outside the gene matches: 4. The CDR3 is 14 amino acids. CDR1 and CDR2 from the germline V gene are SGHRS and YFSETQ. The chain's CDR3 is CASSYPGLAETQYF. The CDR3 DNA reads as TGCGCCAGCAGCTATCCGGGACTAGCAGAGACCCAGTACTTC. Full variable domain (remainder filled in from reference TRBV5-1 and TRBJ2-5): KAGVTQTPRYLIKTRGQQVTLSCSPISGHRSVSWYQQTPGQGLQFLFEYFSETQRNKGNFPGRFSGRQFSNSRSEMNVSTLELGDSALYLCASSYPGLAETQYFGPGTRLLVL.